This passage covers 23 T cell receptor beta chains from one sample sequenced in a study of T cells in Graves' hyperthyroidism and ophthalmopathy. What was amplified from RNA transcripts were TCR beta CDR3 regions. Initially, a first-round RT-PCR of the TCR CDR3 employed the HTBI primer set. TCRdb re-analysed the multiplex PCR reads in MiXCR, keeping a single row per CDR3 protein. This table has under 550,000 distinct CDR3 sequences, roughly an eighth appearing once. Sequencing was done on a sample of blood. The receptors here all came from a woman aged 18-35 years with Graves' hyperthyroidism.

This clonotype was found a few times. The V call is TRBV28, the J call TRBJ2-7; 10 bases align to TRBD1. Germline CDR1 is MDHEN and CDR2 is SYDVKM. J gave up 2 bases and V 5 bases, and 3 bases lay outside the gene matches. The CDR3 consists of 14 residues. The CDR3: CASSETGGPYEQYF. The DNA for the CDR3 is TGTGCCAGCAGTGAGACAGGGGGCCCCTACGAGCAGTACTTC.

The table lists this clonotype with many counts. The CDR3 DNA is TGTGCCAGCAGTGGAGGGGCATCGTCCAGGAATTCACCCCTCCACTTT. Amino acid sequence: CASSGGASSRNSPLHF. The chain links TRBV2 to TRBJ1-6, with D tentatively TRBD1 (5 bases). The germline V and J ends were trimmed by 4 bases and 7 bases, with 17 bases remaining between them. From germline, CDR1 is SNHLY and CDR2 FYNNEI. CDR3 length equals 16 residues.

In its sample, this clonotype was seen many times. At one end the junction does not follow the germline gene, possibly because of a read error. This chain uses TRBV7-7 with TRBJ2-1; the D is unclear. Germline V lookup: CDR1 SSHAT, CDR2 FNYEAQ (reference sequence). This CDR3 comprises 14 residues. Written as DNA, the CDR3 is TGTGCTAGCAGCGAGCGCGAAGGAGTTGCTGAGCAGTTCTTC. This codes for CASSEREGVAEQFF.

This clonotype was found a few times. The chain combines TRBV28 with TRBJ1-4; D gene uncertain. The germline V gene encodes CDR1 MDHEN and CDR2 SYDVKM. The germline V and J ends were trimmed by 3 bases and 8 bases, with 13 bases remaining between them. This CDR3 has 14 residues. The CDR3 DNA reads as TGTGCCAGCAGTTTGGGCAGGTCTCAAGAAAAACTGTTTTTT. Amino acids: CASSLGRSQEKLFF. The variable domain in full, completed from reference TRBV28 and TRBJ1-4, reads DVKVTQSSRYLVKRTGEKVFLECVQDMDHENMFWYRQDPGLGLRLIYFSYDVKMKEKGDIPEGYSVSREKKERFSLILESASTNQTSMYLCASSLGRSQEKLFFGSGTQLSVL.

This clonotype was counted only a few times. V and J are TRBV2 and TRBJ1-6, with D tentatively TRBD1 (6 bases). CDR1 and CDR2 (germline): SNHLY, FYNNEI. The V gene lost 7 bases and the J gene lost 10 bases, with 14 bases spanning the gap. The CDR3 has 13 amino acids. CDR3 sequence: CASIDRWDSPLHF. The CDR3 region has the DNA TGTGCCAGCATTGACAGGTGGGACTCACCCCTCCACTTT.

This clonotype was observed at least ten times. The genes are TRBV12-3 or TRBV12-4 and TRBJ1-2; TRBD1 matches at 7 bases. V lost 5 bases and J lost 3; bases outside the gene matches: 3. There are 13 residues in the CDR3. This CDR3 is CASSLDRDYGYTF. In nucleotides, the CDR3 is TGTGCCAGCAGTCTAGACAGGGACTATGGCTACACCTTC.

Turning to this clonotype: A much larger clone sits a single nucleotide away, making a read error possible. This chain connects TRBV20-1 to TRBJ2-5; perhaps TRBD1 as D (6 bases). This CDR3 spans 14 amino acids. The germline V gene encodes CDR1 DFQATT and CDR2 SNEGSKA (reference sequence). Trimming removed 5 bases at V and 4 bases at J, with 17 bases between. CDR3 residues: CSAPRTGNPETQYF. In DNA form, the CDR3 reads TGCAGTGCTCCCCGAACAGGGAACCCAGAGACCCAGTACTTC.

This clonotype appeared many times. This chain links TRBV20-1 with TRBJ2-3; D might be TRBD2 (5 bases). CDR1 and CDR2 (germline): DFQATT, SNEGSKA (reference sequence). The CDR3 covers 14 residues. V dropped 1 base and J dropped 3 bases, with 11 bases sitting between them. The CDR3 spells CSARVMTNTDTQYF. CDR3 sequence (DNA): TGCAGTGCTAGAGTTATGACTAATACAGATACGCAGTATTTT.

This clonotype was seen ten or more times. The chain links TRBV7-2 to TRBJ2-7; no clear D gene. There are 13 residues in the CDR3. Looked up from germline, CDR1 is SGHTA and CDR2 is FQGNSA. The V end lost 2 bases, the J end lost 7 bases, and 12 bases lay between the germline ends. The CDR3 DNA sequence: TGTGCCAGCAGCTTATTCAGCGCGGTTGAGCAGTACTTC. Protein sequence: CASSLFSAVEQYF.

This clonotype occurred a few times. A read error is likely, as this CDR3 ends without the conserved phenylalanine or tryptophan. This chain joins TRBV7-3 and TRBJ2-3; 9 bases fit TRBD2. Per germline, CDR1 SGHTA and CDR2 FQGTGA. This CDR3 comprises 15 residues. The V segment lost 3 bases and the J segment 4 bases; nucleotides outside the gene matches: 5. CDR3 loop: CASSFGGRAADTQYV. In nucleotides, the CDR3 is TGTGCCAGCAGCTTCGGCGGGAGGGCCGCAGATACGCAGTATGTT.

This clonotype was seen only a few times. The chain has TRBV28 and TRBJ1-6; 9 positions agree with TRBD1. The CDR3 runs 16 residues. V lost 2 bases and J lost 9; bases outside the gene matches: 8. Germline CDR1 and CDR2: MDHEN and SYDVKM. This CDR3 is CASSLISGTGSSPLHF. The CDR3 bases are TGTGCCAGCAGTTTAATCTCCGGGACAGGGAGTTCACCCCTCCACTTT.

This clonotype was observed at least ten times. CDR3 sequence reads: CASSLDQNNEQFF. The CDR3 bases are TGTGCCAGCAGCTTAGATCAGAACAATGAGCAGTTCTTC. This chain links TRBV11-3 with TRBJ2-1, with no clear D. V lost 0 bases and J lost 5, with 5 bases in between. Germline V gene data show CDR1 as SGHNT and CDR2 as YENEEA. This CDR3 spans 13 amino acids.

In its sample, this clonotype was seen many times. The V and J genes are TRBV7-2 and TRBJ1-2; no reliable D call. Per germline, CDR1 SGHTA and CDR2 FQGNSA. CDR3 length: 13 amino acids. Trimming removed 5 bases at V and 2 bases at J, with 9 bases between. The CDR3 loop reads CASSKDANYGYTF. CDR3 nucleotide sequence: TGTGCCAGCAGCAAGGACGCAAACTATGGCTACACCTTC.

In this sample, this clonotype turned up many times. V gene TRBV20-1 combines with J gene TRBJ1-1; no reliable D call. Germline values: CDR1 DFQATT, CDR2 SNEGSKA (reference sequence). This CDR3 has 14 amino acids. Trimming cost V 0 bases and J 1 base, with 9 bases left between them. CDR3 sequence (DNA): TGCAGTGCTAGAGATCCAAAAGGGAACACTGAAGCTTTCTTT. Its protein is CSARDPKGNTEAFF.

The chain recombines TRBV18 with TRBJ2-1; D might be TRBD2 (7 bases). The CDR3 has 17 amino acids. V gave up 3 bases and J gave up 7 bases, with 22 bases separating them. CDR1 is KGHSH and CDR2 is LQKENI in the germline V gene. The CDR3 sequence is CASSPTPGAGVLNEQFF. CDR3 sequence (DNA): TGTGCCAGCTCACCGACCCCAGGGGCGGGAGTTTTGAATGAGCAGTTCTTC.

The CDR3 sequence is CSASGSGSLTGELFF. In nucleotides, the CDR3 is TGCAGTGCTAGCGGTAGCGGGAGCCTCACCGGGGAGCTGTTTTTT. V is TRBV20-1 and J is TRBJ2-2; 9 bases agree with TRBD2. The CDR3 is 15 amino acids. J lost 4 bases, V lost 3 bases, and 6 bases had no gene match. Germline CDR1 reads DFQATT; CDR2 reads SNEGSKA (reference sequence).

As to this clonotype: This could be a read error, since a much larger clone is one nucleotide away. The chain has TRBV30 and TRBJ1-1; D is ambiguous. This CDR3 is built from 12 residues. In germline, CDR1 is GTSNPN, CDR2 SVGIG (reference sequence). CDR3 nucleotide sequence: TGTGCCTGGGGTGTCAAGCACACTGAAGCTTTCTTT. Translated, it gives CAWGVKHTEAFF.

This clonotype has more than one count but fewer than ten. Lacking the conserved final phenylalanine or tryptophan, this CDR3 likely reflects a read error. The chain couples TRBV7-9 to TRBJ2-7, with D possibly called TRBD1 or TRBD2 (5 bases each). CDR3 length equals 14 residues. Trimming pared 5 bases from V and 8 bases from J, leaving 19 bases between. Germline CDR1 is SEHNR and CDR2 is FQNEAQ (reference sequence). The CDR3 nucleotides read TGTGCCAGCAGCCCCCGGGACGCCGGGGTCAAGCAGTACCTC. This encodes CASSPRDAGVKQYL.

This chain links TRBV15 with TRBJ2-1; weak D call: TRBD2 (6 bases). Germline V gene sequence: CDR1 LNHNV, CDR2 YYDKDF (reference sequence). CDR3 length: 15 residues. Trimming shortened V by 0 bases and J by 4 bases, and 10 bases separated the two germline ends. CDR3 nucleotides: TGTGCCACCAGCAGAGAGGGGACTGCTTACAATGAGCAGTTCTTC. Translated: CATSREGTAYNEQFF.

In this sample, this clonotype turned up many times. This chain joins TRBV7-2 and TRBJ1-5, with TRBD1 as a possible D gene (6 bases). Trimming took 1 base from V and 2 from J, leaving 6 bases between them. Per germline, CDR1 SGHTA and CDR2 FQGNSA. This CDR3 comprises 14 residues. DNA of the CDR3: TGTGCCAGCAGCTTAGACAGGGGCAATCAGCCCCAGCATTTT. As protein: CASSLDRGNQPQHF.

This clonotype has a count of ten or more. The chain has TRBV27 and TRBJ1-1; D is ambiguous. This CDR3 region has 13 residues. The V and J ends lost 8 bases and 4 bases respectively, with 14 bases between them. Germline V CDR1 and CDR2: MNHEY, SMNVEV (reference sequence). The CDR3 bases are TGTGCCAGCGCGAAGTCGCTCGGCACTGAAGCTTTCTTT. Encoded protein: CASAKSLGTEAFF.

This clonotype was seen at least ten times. The CDR3 DNA sequence: TGTGCCAGCAGGACAAACACCCTCTCCTACAATGAGCAGTTCTTC. It specifies CASRTNTLSYNEQFF. The chain is built from TRBV27 and TRBJ2-1; no definite D call. V was clipped by 6 bases and J by 0 bases, with 12 bases between them. The CDR3 extends over 15 amino acids. CDR1 and CDR2 (germline): MNHEY, SMNVEV (reference sequence).

This clonotype was seen many times. The rearrangement uses TRBV28 and TRBJ2-7; tentative D call: TRBD1 (5 bases). CDR3 length equals 15 residues. The V gene's germline CDR1 is MDHEN and CDR2 SYDVKM. Trimming removed 3 bases from V and 3 bases from J, with 15 bases in between. The CDR3 bases are TGTGCCAGCAGTTTTCGGGCAGGGAAAGTCTACGAGCAGTACTTC. It translates to CASSFRAGKVYEQYF. Looking up the rest from reference TRBV28 and TRBJ2-7 gives the full variable domain: DVKVTQSSRYLVKRTGEKVFLECVQDMDHENMFWYRQDPGLGLRLIYFSYDVKMKEKGDIPEGYSVSREKKERFSLILESASTNQTSMYLCASSFRAGKVYEQYFGPGTRLTVT.